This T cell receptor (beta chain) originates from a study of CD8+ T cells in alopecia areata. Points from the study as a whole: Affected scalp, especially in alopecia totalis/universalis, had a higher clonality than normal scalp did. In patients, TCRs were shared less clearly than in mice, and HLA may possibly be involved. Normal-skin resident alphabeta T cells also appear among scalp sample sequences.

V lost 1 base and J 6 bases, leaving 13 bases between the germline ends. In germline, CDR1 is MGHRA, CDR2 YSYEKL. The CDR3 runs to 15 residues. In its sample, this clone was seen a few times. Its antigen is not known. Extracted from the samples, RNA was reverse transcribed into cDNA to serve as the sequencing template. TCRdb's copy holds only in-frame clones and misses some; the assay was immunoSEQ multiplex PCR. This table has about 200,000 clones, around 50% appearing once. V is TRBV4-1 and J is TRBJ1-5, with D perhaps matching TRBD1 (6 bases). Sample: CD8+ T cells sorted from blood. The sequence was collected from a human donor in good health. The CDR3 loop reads CASSQAGGTSQPQHF. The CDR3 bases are TGCGCCAGCAGCCAAGCGGGGGGCACAAGTCAGCCCCAGCATTTT.